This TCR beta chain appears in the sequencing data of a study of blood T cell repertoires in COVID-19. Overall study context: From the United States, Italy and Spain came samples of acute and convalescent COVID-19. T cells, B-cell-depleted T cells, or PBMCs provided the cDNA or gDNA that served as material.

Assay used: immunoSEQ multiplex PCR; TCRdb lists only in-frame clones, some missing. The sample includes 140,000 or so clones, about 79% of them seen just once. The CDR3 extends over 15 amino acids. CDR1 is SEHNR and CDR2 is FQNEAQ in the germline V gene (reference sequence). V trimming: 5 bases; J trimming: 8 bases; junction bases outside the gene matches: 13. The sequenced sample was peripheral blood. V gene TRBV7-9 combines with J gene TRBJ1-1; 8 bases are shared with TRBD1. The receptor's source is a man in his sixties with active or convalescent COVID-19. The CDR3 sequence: CASSVDWTGLGEAFF. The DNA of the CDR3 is TGTGCCAGCAGCGTAGACTGGACAGGGTTAGGGGAAGCTTTCTTT.